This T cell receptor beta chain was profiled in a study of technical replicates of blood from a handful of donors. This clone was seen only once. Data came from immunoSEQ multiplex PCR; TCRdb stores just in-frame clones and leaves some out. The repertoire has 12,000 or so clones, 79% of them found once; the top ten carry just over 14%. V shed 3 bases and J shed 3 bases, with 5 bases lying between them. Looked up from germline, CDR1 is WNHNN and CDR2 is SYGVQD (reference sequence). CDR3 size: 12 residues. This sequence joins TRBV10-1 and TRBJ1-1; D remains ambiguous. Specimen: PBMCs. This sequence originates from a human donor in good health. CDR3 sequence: CASSDIYTEAFF. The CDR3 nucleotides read TGCGCCAGCAGTGATATATACACTGAAGCTTTCTTT.